Below, 21 T cell receptor beta chains from the same sample are listed, as sequenced in a study of T cell responses to AZD1222 COVID-19 vaccine. TCRdb's table, derived via immunoSEQ multiplex PCR, lists solely in-frame clones and lacks some. The sample lists 140,000 to 150,000 clones, approximately 85% seen once, with approximately 8% in the top ten. The input for sequencing was peripheral blood, taken on day 0 of AZD1222 vaccination. These receptor sequences come from an adult in good health.

This clone was recorded once. The chain has TRBV10-2 and TRBJ2-7; D may match TRBD1 or TRBD2 (6 bases each). Germline V lookup: CDR1 WSHSY, CDR2 SAAADI. V was trimmed by 0 bases and J by 0 bases, leaving 12 bases between them. This CDR3 contains 16 residues. In DNA form, the CDR3 reads TGCGCCAGCAGTGAGTCGAGGGGGGACGGCTCCTACGAGCAGTACTTC. It specifies CASSESRGDGSYEQYF.

V usage is TRBV19 and J usage is TRBJ1-5; D gene uncertain. Trimming removed 3 bases at V and 7 bases at J, with 7 bases between. The CDR3 is made up of 12 amino acids. The germline V gene has CDR1 LNHDA and CDR2 SQIVND (reference sequence). In DNA form, the CDR3 reads TGTGCCAGTAGTATGACTAGACAGCCCCAGCATTTT. Protein sequence: CASSMTRQPQHF. The entire variable domain, with the rest obtained from reference TRBV19 and TRBJ1-5, is as follows: DGGITQSPKYLFRKEGQNVTLSCEQNLNHDAMYWYRQDPGQGLRLIYYSQIVNDFQKGDIAEGYSVSREKKESFPLTVTSAQKNPTAFYLCASSMTRQPQHFGDGTRLSIL.

This clone was picked up one time. The rearrangement uses TRBV19 and TRBJ1-1; tentative D call: TRBD1 (5 bases). The germline gives CDR1 LNHDA, CDR2 SQIVND (reference sequence). This CDR3 spans 16 amino acids. V was trimmed by 3 bases and J by 8 bases, leaving 22 bases between them. CDR3 residues: CASSIFGAWDGLEAFF. In DNA, the CDR3 is TGTGCCAGTAGTATCTTTGGGGCGTGGGACGGTTTAGAAGCTTTCTTT.

The rearrangement uses TRBV5-6 and TRBJ2-7; TRBD1 matches 7 bases. The CDR3 totals 15 residues. V shed 4 bases, J shed 4 bases, and the junction held 11 bases outside the gene matches. Germline lookup yields CDR1 SGHDT and CDR2 YYEEEE. The CDR3 sequence: CASSLTQGVLYEQYF. The CDR3 DNA reads TGTGCCAGCAGCCTAACTCAGGGGGTTTTATACGAGCAGTACTTC.

The chain has TRBV28 and TRBJ2-5; D possibly corresponds to TRBD1 (5 bases). Trimming took 6 bases from V and 5 from J, leaving 16 bases between them. The CDR3 runs to 14 residues. The germline V gene encodes CDR1 MDHEN and CDR2 SYDVKM. CDR3 residues: CASRYRLTGETQYF. DNA of the CDR3: TGTGCCAGCAGATACAGGTTGACTGGGGAGACCCAGTACTTC.

This clone was seen more than once but under ten times. The CDR3 DNA sequence: TGTGCTAGTGGTTTGGACCGGACAGGCATGGGAAACATTCAGTACTTC. It encodes CASGLDRTGMGNIQYF. The genes are TRBV12-5 and TRBJ2-4, with 7 bases matching TRBD1. The CDR3 is made up of 16 amino acids. Germline-derived CDR1 and CDR2 are LGHNT and FRNRAP. V dropped 1 base and J dropped 6; count of bases not matched to a gene: 9.

The gene calls are TRBV18 and TRBJ2-5; D may be TRBD2 (6 bases). V was cut by 8 bases and J by 3 bases, with 16 bases left in between. Germline V gene lookup returns CDR1 KGHSH and CDR2 LQKENI. The length of the CDR3 is 14 residues. The CDR3 region has the DNA TGTGCCAGCACTACCGGGACTGCAAAAGAGACCCAGTACTTC. Its translation is CASTTGTAKETQYF.

This rearrangement joins TRBV27 to TRBJ2-7; D perhaps matches TRBD1 (5 bases). The CDR3 is 12 amino acids. In germline, CDR1 is MNHEY, CDR2 SMNVEV (reference sequence). V gave up 9 bases and J gave up 2 bases, with 11 bases separating them. In DNA, the CDR3 is TGTGCCAGTAGGGGTACTGCCTACGAGCAGTACTTC. It codes for CASRGTAYEQYF.

The V and J genes are TRBV30 and TRBJ2-1; perhaps TRBD1 as D (6 bases). This CDR3 is built from 15 residues. V was clipped by 2 bases and J by 4 bases, with 15 bases between them. Germline-derived CDR1 and CDR2 are GTSNPN and SVGIG (reference sequence). The CDR3 bases are TGTGCCTGGAGTCCCCTGTGGGGGCAGTACAATGAGCAGTTCTTC. Its protein is CAWSPLWGQYNEQFF. Drawing the rest from reference TRBV30 and TRBJ2-1, the complete variable domain is SQTIHQWPATLVQPVGSPLSLECTVEGTSNPNLYWYRQAAGRGLQLLFYSVGIGQISSEVPQNLSASRPQDRQFILSSKKLLLSDSGFYLCAWSPLWGQYNEQFFGPGTRLTVL.

V and J are TRBV5-1 and TRBJ1-3; D not resolved. V lost 0 bases and J 0 bases, leaving 4 bases between the germline ends. The germline gives CDR1 SGHRS, CDR2 YFSETQ. CDR3 length: 14 amino acids. Here the CDR3 DNA reads TGCGCCAGCAGCTTGGGTCCCTCTGGAAACACCATATATTTT. It specifies CASSLGPSGNTIYF. Drawing the rest from reference TRBV5-1 and TRBJ1-3, the complete variable domain is KAGVTQTPRYLIKTRGQQVTLSCSPISGHRSVSWYQQTPGQGLQFLFEYFSETQRNKGNFPGRFSGRQFSNSRSEMNVSTLELGDSALYLCASSLGPSGNTIYFGEGSWLTVV.

There are a few counts of this clone. CDR3 DNA sequence: TGTGCCAGCAGCTCCAGGCAGGGCAATGAGCAGTTCTTC. As protein: CASSSRQGNEQFF. This sequence joins TRBV11-3 and TRBJ2-1, with a weak D call TRBD1 (5 bases). Germline V gene sequence: CDR1 SGHNT, CDR2 YENEEA. The germline V and J ends were trimmed by 4 bases and 6 bases, with 10 bases remaining between them. This CDR3 has 13 residues.

The chain combines TRBV28 with TRBJ1-1; D is unclear. Trimming pared 6 bases from V and 1 base from J, leaving 6 bases between. The CDR3 is 12 amino acids. The germline V gene encodes CDR1 MDHEN and CDR2 SYDVKM. The CDR3 reads CASREENTEAFF. The CDR3 DNA reads as TGTGCCAGCAGAGAAGAGAACACTGAAGCTTTCTTT.

This chain uses TRBV6-6 with TRBJ1-4; D unclear. CDR1 is MNHNY, CDR2 SVGAGI, per germline (reference sequence). The V gene lost 6 bases and the J gene lost 8 bases, with 10 bases spanning the gap. The CDR3 length is 12 residues. The CDR3 nucleotides read TGTGCCAGCAGCCTCGCGGGGGAAAAACTGTTTTTT. This translates into CASSLAGEKLFF.

The chain carries TRBV7-2 and TRBJ1-1; the D gene is possibly TRBD1 (5 bases). The CDR3 sequence is 15 residues long. V was pared by 5 bases and J by 4 bases, with 17 bases between. Germline lookup yields CDR1 SGHTA and CDR2 FQGNSA. CDR3 loop: CASSGVYGGITEAFF. In nucleotides, the CDR3 is TGTGCCAGCAGCGGGGTATATGGGGGGATCACTGAAGCTTTCTTT.

The genes are TRBV4-2 and TRBJ1-1; 8 bases align to TRBD1. Trimming at V came to 1 base and at J to 1 base, leaving 8 bases not matched to a gene. Germline CDR1 reads LGHNA; CDR2 reads YNFKEQ. This CDR3 has 17 residues. DNA for the CDR3: TGTGCCAGCAGCCAAGGGGGCAGGGGGCGGGAGAACACTGAAGCTTTCTTT. This codes for CASSQGGRGRENTEAFF.

The chain carries TRBV28 and TRBJ1-1; D is ambiguous. CDR3 length equals 14 residues. Germline V lookup: CDR1 MDHEN, CDR2 SYDVKM. V lost 5 bases and J lost 4, with 14 bases in between. CDR3 in amino acids: CASSPPALSTEAFF. DNA of the CDR3: TGTGCCAGCAGTCCCCCGGCTCTGAGCACTGAAGCTTTCTTT.

The V and J genes are TRBV10-2 and TRBJ1-4, with D hard to call. CDR3 length: 11 amino acids. Germline V lookup: CDR1 WSHSY, CDR2 SAAADI. The ends were cut back, 3 bases at V and 10 bases at J, with 6 bases in the middle. This CDR3 reads CASSDGRKLFF. The CDR3 DNA is TGCGCCAGCAGTGACGGCAGAAAACTGTTTTTT.

This clone was seen a few times. This chain joins TRBV4-1 and TRBJ2-3, with D possibly TRBD2 on 6 matching bases. In germline, CDR1 is MGHRA, CDR2 YSYEKL. V dropped 0 bases and J dropped 0 bases, with 16 bases sitting between them. This CDR3 comprises 18 residues. The CDR3 here is CASSQDTLSGPSTDTQYF. The CDR3 DNA reads TGCGCCAGCAGCCAAGATACTCTAAGCGGGCCTAGCACAGATACGCAGTATTTT.

In its sample, this clone was seen once. The chain has TRBV20-1 and TRBJ1-2; no firm D call. Germline lookup yields CDR1 DFQATT and CDR2 SNEGSKA (reference sequence). This CDR3 spans 11 amino acids. Trimming pared 4 bases from V and 1 base from J, leaving 4 bases between. CDR3 sequence: CSAIDNYGYTF. The CDR3 DNA reads as TGCAGTGCTATTGATAACTATGGCTACACCTTC.

This clone came up once. The rearrangement joins TRBV29-1 to TRBJ1-3; D not resolved. The CDR3 contains 11 residues. Germline V CDR1 and CDR2: SQVTM, ANQGSEA. The V gene lost 2 bases and the J gene lost 11 bases, with 10 bases spanning the gap. The DNA of the CDR3 is TGCAGCGTTGAAATAAACCATGCCATATATTTT. This gives the protein CSVEINHAIYF. Based on the CDR3 plus reference TRBV29-1 and TRBJ1-3, the full variable domain is SAVISQKPSRDICQRGTSLTIQCQVDSQVTMMFWYRQQPGQSLTLIATANQGSEATYESGFVIDKFPISRPNLTFSTLTVSNMSPEDSSIYLCSVEINHAIYFGEGSWLTVV.

The chain is built from TRBV24-1 and TRBJ2-1; D is undetermined. Per the germline V gene, CDR1 is KGHDR and CDR2 is SFDVKD. Trimming stripped 3 bases from V and 2 bases from J, with 1 base between. There are 12 residues in the CDR3. The CDR3 region is CATSDPYNEQFF. CDR3 bases: TGTGCCACCAGTGATCCCTACAATGAGCAGTTCTTC.